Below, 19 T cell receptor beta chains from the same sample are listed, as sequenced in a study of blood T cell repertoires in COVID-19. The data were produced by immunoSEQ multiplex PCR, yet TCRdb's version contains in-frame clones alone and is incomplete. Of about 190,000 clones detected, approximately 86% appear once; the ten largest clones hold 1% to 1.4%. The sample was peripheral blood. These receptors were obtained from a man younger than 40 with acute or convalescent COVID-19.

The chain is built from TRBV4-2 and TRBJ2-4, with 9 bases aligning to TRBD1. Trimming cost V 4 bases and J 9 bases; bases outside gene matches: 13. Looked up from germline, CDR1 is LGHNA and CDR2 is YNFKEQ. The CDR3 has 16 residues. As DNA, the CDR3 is TGTGCCAGCAGCCGAACAACAGGGGGCGAGGTGGGCATTCAGTACTTC. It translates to CASSRTTGGEVGIQYF.

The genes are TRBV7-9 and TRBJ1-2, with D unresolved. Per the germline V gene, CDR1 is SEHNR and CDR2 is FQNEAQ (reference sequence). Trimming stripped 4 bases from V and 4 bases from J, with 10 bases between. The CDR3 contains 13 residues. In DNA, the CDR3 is TGTGCCAGCAGCTCCCGACTGGGCTATGGCTACACCTTC. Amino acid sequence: CASSSRLGYGYTF.

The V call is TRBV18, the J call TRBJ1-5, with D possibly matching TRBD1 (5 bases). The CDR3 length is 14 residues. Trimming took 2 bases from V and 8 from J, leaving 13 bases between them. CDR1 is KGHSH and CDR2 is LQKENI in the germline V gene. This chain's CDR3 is CASSPSSGGEPQHF. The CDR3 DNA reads TGTGCCAGCTCACCATCCTCCGGGGGAGAGCCCCAGCATTTT.

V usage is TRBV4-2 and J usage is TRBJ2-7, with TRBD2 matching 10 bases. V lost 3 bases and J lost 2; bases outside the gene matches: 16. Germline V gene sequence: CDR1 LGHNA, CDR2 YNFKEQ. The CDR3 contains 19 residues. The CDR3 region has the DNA TGTGCCAGCAGCCACTTAGGGCTAGCGGGAGAGTTTCTACCCTACGAGCAGTACTTC. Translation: CASSHLGLAGEFLPYEQYF.

The CDR3 spells CAWSVLGTPTGEQYF. The CDR3 DNA follows: TGTGCCTGGAGTGTATTAGGAACCCCGACGGGTGAGCAGTACTTC. The J gene is TRBJ2-7, the V gene TRBV30, with D unresolved. The V and J ends lost 0 bases and 7 bases respectively, with 19 bases between them. The germline CDR1 and CDR2 sequences are GTSNPN and SVGIG (reference sequence). This CDR3 comprises 15 residues.

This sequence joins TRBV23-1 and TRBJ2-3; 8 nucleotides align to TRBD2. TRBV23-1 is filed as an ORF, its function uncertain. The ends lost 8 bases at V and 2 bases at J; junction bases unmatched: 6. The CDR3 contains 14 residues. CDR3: CASDLSGDTDTQYF. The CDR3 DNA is TGCGCCAGCGACCTTAGCGGGGACACAGATACGCAGTATTTT.

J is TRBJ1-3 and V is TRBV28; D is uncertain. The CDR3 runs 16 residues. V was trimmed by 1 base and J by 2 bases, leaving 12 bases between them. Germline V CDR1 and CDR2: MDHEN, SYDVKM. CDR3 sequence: CASSLFTLPAGNTIYF. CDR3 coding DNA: TGTGCCAGCAGTTTATTTACTCTGCCGGCTGGAAACACCATATATTTT. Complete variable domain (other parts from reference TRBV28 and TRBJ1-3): DVKVTQSSRYLVKRTGEKVFLECVQDMDHENMFWYRQDPGLGLRLIYFSYDVKMKEKGDIPEGYSVSREKKERFSLILESASTNQTSMYLCASSLFTLPAGNTIYFGEGSWLTVV.

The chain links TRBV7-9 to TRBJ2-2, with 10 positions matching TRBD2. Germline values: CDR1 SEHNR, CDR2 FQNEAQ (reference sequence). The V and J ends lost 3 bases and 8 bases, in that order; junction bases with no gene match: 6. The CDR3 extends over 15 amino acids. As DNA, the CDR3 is TGTGCCAGCAGCTTTGAACTAGCGGGATCGGGGGAGCTGTTTTTT. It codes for CASSFELAGSGELFF.

CDR3 residues: CASSQEREGVPEAFF. The CDR3 nucleotides read TGTGCCAGCAGCCAAGAAAGGGAGGGAGTACCTGAAGCTTTCTTT. The chain recombines TRBV14 with TRBJ1-1; unclear D gene. Germline-derived CDR1 and CDR2 are SGHDN and FVKESK. Trimming took off 0 bases at V and 6 bases at J, with 14 bases between the two ends. This CDR3 has 15 residues.

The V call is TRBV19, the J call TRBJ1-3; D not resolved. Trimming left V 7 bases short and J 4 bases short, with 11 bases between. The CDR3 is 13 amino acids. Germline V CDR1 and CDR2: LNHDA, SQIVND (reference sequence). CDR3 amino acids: CASTVIRGNTIYF. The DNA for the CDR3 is TGTGCCAGTACGGTGATCCGCGGAAACACCATATATTTT.

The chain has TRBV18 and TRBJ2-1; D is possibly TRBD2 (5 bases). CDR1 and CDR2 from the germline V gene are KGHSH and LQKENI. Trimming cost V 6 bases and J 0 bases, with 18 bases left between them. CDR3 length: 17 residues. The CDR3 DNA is TGTGCCAGCTCCCCCTGGCTTAGCGAGAGCTCCTACAATGAGCAGTTCTTC. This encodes CASSPWLSESSYNEQFF.

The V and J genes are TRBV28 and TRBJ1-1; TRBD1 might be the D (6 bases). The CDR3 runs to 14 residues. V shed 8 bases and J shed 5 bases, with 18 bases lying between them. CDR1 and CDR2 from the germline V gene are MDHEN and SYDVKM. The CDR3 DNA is TGTGCCAGCGGAACGGACAGTCTTAGGACTGAAGCTTTCTTT. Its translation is CASGTDSLRTEAFF.

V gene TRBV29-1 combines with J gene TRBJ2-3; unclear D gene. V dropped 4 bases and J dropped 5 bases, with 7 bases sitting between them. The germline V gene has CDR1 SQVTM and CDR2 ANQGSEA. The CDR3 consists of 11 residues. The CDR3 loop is CSVAYGDTQYF. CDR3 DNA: TGCAGCGTTGCGTACGGAGATACGCAGTATTTT.

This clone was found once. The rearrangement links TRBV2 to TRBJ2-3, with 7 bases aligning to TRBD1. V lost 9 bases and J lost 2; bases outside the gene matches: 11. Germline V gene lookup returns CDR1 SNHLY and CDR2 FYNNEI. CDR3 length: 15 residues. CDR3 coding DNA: TGTGCCAGTACCCCTCGGGACAGATCCACAGATACGCAGTATTTT. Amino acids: CASTPRDRSTDTQYF.

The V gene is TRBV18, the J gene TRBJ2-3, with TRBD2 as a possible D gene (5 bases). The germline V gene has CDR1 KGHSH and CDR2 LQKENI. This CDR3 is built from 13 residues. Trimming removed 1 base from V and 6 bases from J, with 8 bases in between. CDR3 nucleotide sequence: TGTGCCAGCTCACCACGGGAGAGGGATACGCAGTATTTT. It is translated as CASSPRERDTQYF.

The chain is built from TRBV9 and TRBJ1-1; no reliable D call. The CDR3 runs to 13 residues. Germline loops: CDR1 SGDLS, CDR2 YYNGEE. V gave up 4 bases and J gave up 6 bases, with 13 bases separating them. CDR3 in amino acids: CASSTLPLSEAFF. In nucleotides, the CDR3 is TGTGCCAGCAGCACCCTACCACTCTCTGAAGCTTTCTTT.

As DNA, the CDR3 is TGTGCCAGCAAACCGGGACACAACACTGAAGCTTTCTTT. Encoded protein: CASKPGHNTEAFF. The chain is built from TRBV6-6 and TRBJ1-1; a possible D gene is TRBD1 (6 bases). Germline assignment: CDR1 MNHNY and CDR2 SVGAGI (reference sequence). This CDR3 comprises 13 residues. V lost 7 bases to trimming and J lost 2 bases, with 11 bases between them.

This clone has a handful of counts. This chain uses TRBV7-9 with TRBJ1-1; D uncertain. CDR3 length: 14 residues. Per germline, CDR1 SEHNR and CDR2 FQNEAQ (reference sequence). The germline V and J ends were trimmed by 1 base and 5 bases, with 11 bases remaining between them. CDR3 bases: TGTGCCAGCAGCTTAGTTCGCGCCCAAACTGAAGCTTTCTTT. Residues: CASSLVRAQTEAFF.

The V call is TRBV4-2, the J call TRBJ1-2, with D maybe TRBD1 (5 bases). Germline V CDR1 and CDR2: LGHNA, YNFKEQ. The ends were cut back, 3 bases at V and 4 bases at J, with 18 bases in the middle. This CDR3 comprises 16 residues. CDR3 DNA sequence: TGTGCCAGCAGCCAGGAGGGACGGGGAAAACGCTATGGCTACACCTTC. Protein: CASSQEGRGKRYGYTF.